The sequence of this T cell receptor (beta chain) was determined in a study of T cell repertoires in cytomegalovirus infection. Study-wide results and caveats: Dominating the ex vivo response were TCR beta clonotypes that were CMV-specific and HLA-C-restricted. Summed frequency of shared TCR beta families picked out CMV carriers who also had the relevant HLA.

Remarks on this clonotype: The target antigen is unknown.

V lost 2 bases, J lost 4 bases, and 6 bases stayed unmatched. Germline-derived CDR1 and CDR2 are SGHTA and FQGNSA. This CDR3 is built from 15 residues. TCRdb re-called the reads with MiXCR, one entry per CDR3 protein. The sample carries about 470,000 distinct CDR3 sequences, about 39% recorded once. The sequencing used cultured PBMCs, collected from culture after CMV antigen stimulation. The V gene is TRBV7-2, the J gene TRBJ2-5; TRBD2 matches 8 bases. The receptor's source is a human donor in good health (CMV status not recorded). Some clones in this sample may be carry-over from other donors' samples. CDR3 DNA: TGTGCCAGCAGCTTAAGAACGGGGGGGGCAGAGACCCAGTACTTC. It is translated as CASSLRTGGAETQYF.